The 25 T cell receptor beta chains below were found in one sample sequenced in a study of blood T cell repertoires in COVID-19. Profiled with immunoSEQ multiplex PCR; TCRdb holds only in-frame clones, not every one. The sample records 70,000 to 95,000 clones, around 82% being singletons. The sequencing input was peripheral blood. These TCRs come from a man aged 55 to 70 with COVID-19, enrolled during active disease.

This rearrangement joins TRBV5-3 to TRBJ2-3; 7 bases are shared with TRBD1. TRBV5-3 counts as an open reading frame of uncertain function. The trim removed 7 bases at V and 4 bases at J, leaving 12 bases unmatched. The CDR3 length is 15 residues. The CDR3 reads CARDDRVPFPDTQYF. CDR3 bases: TGTGCCAGAGACGACAGGGTACCCTTCCCAGATACGCAGTATTTT.

This chain joins TRBV4-3 and TRBJ2-7; perhaps TRBD2 as D (6 bases). Trimming removed 6 bases at V and 2 bases at J, with 17 bases between. CDR3 size: 15 residues. Germline values: CDR1 LGHNA, CDR2 YSLEER. The CDR3 loop reads CASSYEGGGTYEQYF. CDR3 in DNA: TGCGCCAGCAGTTATGAGGGAGGAGGCACCTACGAGCAGTACTTC.

Regarding this clone: Compared with germline, one end of the junction differs, possibly owing to a read error. J is TRBJ1-4 and V is TRBV3-1 (or the pseudogene TRBV3-2); 9 bases are shared with TRBD1. The CDR3 is made up of 11 amino acids. Per the germline V gene, CDR1 is LGHDT and CDR2 is YNNKEL (reference sequence). Here the CDR3 DNA reads TGTGCCAGCAGCCAGGGGACAGGGTTCTATTTT. This gives the protein CASSQGTGFYF.

This clone has just one count. This chain joins TRBV5-6 and TRBJ2-7; 7 positions agree with TRBD1. This CDR3 region has 13 residues. CDR1 is SGHDT, CDR2 YYEEEE, per germline. Trimming cost V 2 bases and J 5 bases; bases outside gene matches: 4. The CDR3 sequence is CASSFPTGDEQYF. CDR3 coding DNA: TGTGCCAGCAGCTTCCCTACAGGGGACGAGCAGTACTTC.

The rearrangement joins TRBV27 to TRBJ1-6, with TRBD1 as a possible D gene (5 bases). With 5 bases removed from V and 8 bases from J, the gap between germline ends came to 10 bases. The CDR3 contains 13 residues. Germline V lookup: CDR1 MNHEY, CDR2 SMNVEV (reference sequence). DNA for the CDR3: TGTGCCAGCAGTCGGGGAGGGGATTCACCCCTCCACTTT. Its translation is CASSRGGDSPLHF.

The chain is built from TRBV7-2 and TRBJ2-5, with 7 bases aligning to TRBD1. Germline V gene sequence: CDR1 SGHTA, CDR2 FQGNSA. J lost 5 bases, V lost 4 bases, and 10 bases had no gene match. The CDR3 is 15 amino acids. The CDR3 sequence is CASSSTTGQGETQYF. CDR3 bases: TGTGCCAGCAGCTCGACGACAGGGCAGGGGGAGACCCAGTACTTC.

The rearrangement joins TRBV9 to TRBJ1-3; possible D gene TRBD1, 5 bases. V lost 0 bases and J 0 bases, leaving 10 bases between the germline ends. The CDR3 is made up of 16 amino acids. Looked up from germline, CDR1 is SGDLS and CDR2 is YYNGEE. CDR3 sequence (DNA): TGTGCCAGCAGCGTAGGCGGGGGGAGCTCTGGAAACACCATATATTTT. This codes for CASSVGGGSSGNTIYF.

In its sample, this clone was seen a few times. V and J are TRBV15 and TRBJ2-1, with D possibly being TRBD2 (6 bases). This CDR3 is 12 amino acids long. The ends were cut back, 8 bases at V and 9 bases at J, with 14 bases in the middle. CDR1 and CDR2 from the germline V gene are LNHNV and YYDKDF (reference sequence). The CDR3 here is CATRRDLGEQFF. For the CDR3, the DNA is TGTGCCACCCGCCGGGACTTGGGTGAGCAGTTCTTC.

This chain links TRBV2 with TRBJ2-5; D call uncertain. CDR1 and CDR2 (germline): SNHLY, FYNNEI. Trimming cost V 4 bases and J 5 bases, with 5 bases left between them. This CDR3 comprises 11 residues. CDR3 coding DNA: TGTGCCAGCAGTGCGGAGGAGACCCAGTACTTC. It encodes CASSAEETQYF.

This chain connects TRBV7-2 to TRBJ2-5, with a weak D call TRBD1 (6 bases). Per the germline V gene, CDR1 is SGHTA and CDR2 is FQGNSA. The ends were cut back, 5 bases at V and 4 bases at J, with 11 bases in the middle. CDR3 length: 13 amino acids. DNA for the CDR3: TGTGCCAGCAGCCGGGGACAAGTAGAGACCCAGTACTTC. Encoded protein: CASSRGQVETQYF.

The rearrangement uses TRBV12-3 or TRBV12-4 and TRBJ1-6, with D unclear. This CDR3 is built from 11 residues. V lost 6 bases, J lost 10 bases, and 7 bases lay in between. The CDR3 is CASSTGSPLHF. The DNA for the CDR3 is TGTGCCAGCAGCACCGGGTCACCCCTCCACTTT.

The gene calls are TRBV11-2 and TRBJ1-6, with D unclear. V lost 2 bases and J 10 bases, leaving 9 bases between the germline ends. CDR1 and CDR2 from the germline V gene are SGHAT and FQNNGV. The CDR3 length is 13 residues. CDR3 loop: CASSLNFESPLHF. In DNA form, the CDR3 reads TGTGCCAGCAGCTTAAACTTCGAATCACCCCTCCACTTT.

This clone has only a few counts. The chain recombines TRBV7-9 with TRBJ1-4; D gene unclear. Per the germline V gene, CDR1 is SEHNR and CDR2 is FQNEAQ (reference sequence). V shed 0 bases and J shed 13 bases, with 9 bases lying between them. The CDR3 loop spans 12 amino acids. CDR3 bases: TGTGCCAGCAGCTTAGCTACTATGGTACTGTTTTTT. Its protein is CASSLATMVLFF.

This clone was seen just once. The chain links TRBV18 to TRBJ1-1; 7 nucleotides match TRBD1. Germline V gene sequence: CDR1 KGHSH, CDR2 LQKENI. After removal of 3 bases from V and 2 bases from J, the junction contained 3 bases not matched to a gene. The CDR3 sequence is 14 residues long. CDR3 sequence: CASSPDRINTEAFF. DNA for the CDR3: TGTGCCAGCTCACCGGACAGGATCAACACTGAAGCTTTCTTT.

The chain carries TRBV7-6 and TRBJ1-1; perhaps TRBD1 as D (5 bases). The V and J ends lost 5 bases and 2 bases respectively, with 9 bases between them. CDR3 length equals 13 residues. Germline-derived CDR1 and CDR2 are SGHVS and FNYEAQ. In DNA, the CDR3 is TGTGCCAGCAGCAACGACAGAAACACTGAAGCTTTCTTT. This translates into CASSNDRNTEAFF.

This clone was counted a few times. This rearrangement joins TRBV19 to TRBJ2-7; tentative D call: TRBD1 (5 bases). Per the germline V gene, CDR1 is LNHDA and CDR2 is SQIVND (reference sequence). This CDR3 region has 13 residues. Trimming pared 1 base from V and 2 bases from J, leaving 6 bases between. The CDR3 loop reads CASSIARAYEQYF. CDR3 DNA: TGTGCCAGTAGTATAGCCAGGGCCTACGAGCAGTACTTC. Full variable domain (missing parts from reference TRBV19 and TRBJ2-7): DGGITQSPKYLFRKEGQNVTLSCEQNLNHDAMYWYRQDPGQGLRLIYYSQIVNDFQKGDIAEGYSVSREKKESFPLTVTSAQKNPTAFYLCASSIARAYEQYFGPGTRLTVT.

V and J are TRBV5-8 and TRBJ2-7, with TRBD2 identical over 9 bases. V lost 3 bases and J lost 5; bases outside the gene matches: 15. CDR1 is SGHTS, CDR2 YDEGEE, per germline. The CDR3 runs 17 residues. CDR3 DNA sequence: TGTGCCAGCAGCTCGGGGGCCCGGGCTAGCGGGATCCACGAGCAGTACTTC. Its protein is CASSSGARASGIHEQYF. The variable domain in full, with the rest retrieved from reference TRBV5-8 and TRBJ2-7, is EAGVTQSPTHLIKTRGQQATLRCSPISGHTSVYWYQQALGLGLQFLLWYDEGEERNRGNFPPRFSGRQFPNYSSELNVNALELEDSALYLCASSSGARASGIHEQYFGPGTRLTVT.

The V and J genes are TRBV5-1 and TRBJ2-2; the match to TRBD1 covers 8 bases. Germline CDR1 SGHRS, CDR2 YFSETQ. V shed 4 bases, J shed 2 bases, and the junction held 13 bases outside the gene matches. This CDR3 is 18 amino acids long. CDR3 bases: TGCGCCAGCAGCCCGACTACCCAGACAGGGGTAAACACCGGGGAGCTGTTTTTT. Encoded protein: CASSPTTQTGVNTGELFF.

This chain joins TRBV15 and TRBJ1-3, with D tentatively TRBD1 (5 bases). The CDR3 sequence is 15 residues long. The V gene lost 0 bases and the J gene lost 3 bases, with 9 bases spanning the gap. Germline CDR1 and CDR2: LNHNV and YYDKDF (reference sequence). The CDR3 DNA reads TGTGCCACCAGCAGAGATTTGGGGCTTGGAAACACCATATATTTT. It encodes CATSRDLGLGNTIYF.

Only a few counts were recorded for this clone. The J gene is TRBJ1-2, the V gene TRBV4-1; tentative D call: TRBD1 (5 bases). The CDR3 is 15 residues long. Germline V gives CDR1 MGHRA, CDR2 YSYEKL. Trimming stripped 3 bases from V and 0 bases from J, with 11 bases between. This CDR3 is CASSQTTATNYGYTF. CDR3 in DNA: TGCGCCAGCAGCCAGACGACAGCGACTAACTATGGCTACACCTTC.

The V gene is TRBV12-3 or TRBV12-4, the J gene TRBJ2-3; no clear D. This CDR3 region has 11 residues. V dropped 3 bases and J dropped 5 bases, with 3 bases sitting between them. The CDR3 coding sequence is TGTGCCAGCAGTTTCTTAGATACGCAGTATTTT. Translating gives CASSFLDTQYF.

J is TRBJ2-1 and V is TRBV11-1, with 14 positions matching TRBD2. The CDR3 spans 15 residues. Unmatched junction bases numbered 0, after V lost 4 bases and J lost 4 bases. Germline-derived CDR1 and CDR2 are SGHAT and FQDESV (reference sequence). The CDR3: CASSWTSGGYNEQFF. The CDR3 DNA reads TGTGCCAGCAGCTGGACTAGCGGGGGGTACAATGAGCAGTTCTTC.

This chain connects TRBV5-6 to TRBJ2-3, with D maybe TRBD1 (5 bases). Germline V lookup: CDR1 SGHDT, CDR2 YYEEEE. The length of the CDR3 is 16 residues. The V end lost 1 base, the J end lost 2 bases, and 14 bases lay between the germline ends. The CDR3 reads CASSLLGQATTDTQYF. For the CDR3, the DNA is TGTGCCAGCAGCTTGCTGGGGCAAGCGACCACAGATACGCAGTATTTT.

J is TRBJ2-7 and V is TRBV7-2; 10 bases fit TRBD1. The germline gives CDR1 SGHTA, CDR2 FQGNSA. The CDR3 spans 16 residues. V dropped 1 base and J dropped 0; count of bases not matched to a gene: 3. The CDR3 coding sequence is TGTGCCAGCAGCTTAGATGGGACAGGGGCCTCCTACGAGCAGTACTTC. The encoded protein is CASSLDGTGASYEQYF.

V and J are TRBV5-1 and TRBJ2-7; TRBD2 matches at 10 bases. This CDR3 is 14 amino acids long. Germline V lookup: CDR1 SGHRS, CDR2 YFSETQ. J was trimmed by 5 bases and V by 7 bases; bases with no gene match: 9. The chain's CDR3 is CASALAGAVHEQYF. The DNA of the CDR3 is TGCGCCAGCGCCCTAGCGGGAGCCGTCCACGAGCAGTACTTC.